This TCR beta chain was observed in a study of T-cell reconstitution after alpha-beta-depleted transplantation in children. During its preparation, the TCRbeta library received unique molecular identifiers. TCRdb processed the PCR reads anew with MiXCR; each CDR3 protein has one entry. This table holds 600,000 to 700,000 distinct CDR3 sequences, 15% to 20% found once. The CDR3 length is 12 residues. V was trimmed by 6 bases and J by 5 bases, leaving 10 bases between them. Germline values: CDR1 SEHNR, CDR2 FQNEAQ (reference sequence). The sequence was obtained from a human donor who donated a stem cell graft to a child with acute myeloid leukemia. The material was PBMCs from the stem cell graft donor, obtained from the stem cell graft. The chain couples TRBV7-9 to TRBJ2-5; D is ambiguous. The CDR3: CASSSRWETQYF. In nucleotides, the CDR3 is TGTGCCAGCAGTTCCCGGTGGGAGACCCAGTACTTC.